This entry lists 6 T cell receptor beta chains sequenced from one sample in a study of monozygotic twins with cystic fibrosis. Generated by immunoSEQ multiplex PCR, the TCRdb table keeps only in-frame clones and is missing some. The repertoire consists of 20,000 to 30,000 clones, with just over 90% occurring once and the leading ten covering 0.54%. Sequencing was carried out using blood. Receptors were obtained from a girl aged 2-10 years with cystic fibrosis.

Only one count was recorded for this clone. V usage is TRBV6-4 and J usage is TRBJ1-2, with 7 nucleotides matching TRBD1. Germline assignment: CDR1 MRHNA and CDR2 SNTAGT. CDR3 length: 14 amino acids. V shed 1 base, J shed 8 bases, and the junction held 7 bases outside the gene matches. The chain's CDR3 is CASSDLGGAGGYTF. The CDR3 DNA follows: TGTGCCAGCAGTGACTTAGGGGGCGCGGGAGGCTACACCTTC.

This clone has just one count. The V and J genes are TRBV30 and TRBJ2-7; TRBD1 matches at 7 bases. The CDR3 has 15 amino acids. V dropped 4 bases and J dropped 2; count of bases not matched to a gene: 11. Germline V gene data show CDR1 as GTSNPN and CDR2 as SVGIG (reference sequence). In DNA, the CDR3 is TGTGCCTGGACCCTCACAGGGGTTCTCGCCTACGAGCAGTACTTC. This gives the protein CAWTLTGVLAYEQYF.

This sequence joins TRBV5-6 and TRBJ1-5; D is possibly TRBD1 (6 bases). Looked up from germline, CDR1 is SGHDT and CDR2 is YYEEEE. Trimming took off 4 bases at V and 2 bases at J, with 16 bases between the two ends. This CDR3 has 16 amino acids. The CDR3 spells CASSPRGGQGNQPQHF. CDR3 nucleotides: TGTGCCAGCAGCCCCCGGGGGGGGCAGGGCAATCAGCCCCAGCATTTT.

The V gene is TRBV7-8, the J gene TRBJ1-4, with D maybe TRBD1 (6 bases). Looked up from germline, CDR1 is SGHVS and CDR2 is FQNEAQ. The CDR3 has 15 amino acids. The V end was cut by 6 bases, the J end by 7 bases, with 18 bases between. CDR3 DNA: TGTGCCAGCAGAAAAAACCAGGGGCTAGGTGAAAAACTGTTTTTT. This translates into CASRKNQGLGEKLFF.

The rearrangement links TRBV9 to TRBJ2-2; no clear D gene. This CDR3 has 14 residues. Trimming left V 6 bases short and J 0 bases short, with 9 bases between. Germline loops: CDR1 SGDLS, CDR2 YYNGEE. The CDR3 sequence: CASTRGSNTGELFF. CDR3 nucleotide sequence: TGTGCCAGCACCCGCGGCTCGAACACCGGGGAGCTGTTTTTT.

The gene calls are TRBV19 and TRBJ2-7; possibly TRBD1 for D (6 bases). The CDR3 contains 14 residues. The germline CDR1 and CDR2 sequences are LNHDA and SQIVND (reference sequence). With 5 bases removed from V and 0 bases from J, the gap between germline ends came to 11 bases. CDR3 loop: CASSVKGGSYEQYF. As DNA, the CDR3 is TGTGCCAGTAGTGTCAAAGGGGGCTCCTACGAGCAGTACTTC.